The next 2 T cell receptor beta chains were all read from a single sample in a study of Graves' ophthalmopathy and Graves' hyperthyroidism. The TCR beta CDR3 regions underwent amplification from RNA transcripts. RT-PCR was first run with HTBI primers, then multiplex PCR in a second round. One entry per CDR3 protein, called by TCRdb with MiXCR from the multiplex PCR reads. The table shows hundreds of thousands of distinct CDR3 sequences, with 35% to 50% occurring only once. Sequenced sample: peripheral blood. The receptor set was obtained from an adult man with Graves' ophthalmopathy.

The genes are TRBV20-1 and TRBJ2-7; D call uncertain. This CDR3 comprises 11 residues. V was cut by 5 bases and J by 2 bases, with 7 bases left in between. Germline CDR1 DFQATT, CDR2 SNEGSKA (reference sequence). CDR3 sequence: CSAQAAYEQYF. In DNA form, the CDR3 reads TGCAGTGCTCAGGCAGCCTACGAGCAGTACTTC.

This clonotype was seen only once. This chain uses TRBV2 with TRBJ2-7, with D maybe TRBD1 (5 bases). Trimming left V 5 bases short and J 0 bases short, with 11 bases between. CDR3 length: 14 residues. Germline loops: CDR1 SNHLY, CDR2 FYNNEI. DNA for the CDR3: TGTGCCAGCAGTCAGGACATTCTCTCCTACGAGCAGTACTTC. Protein product: CASSQDILSYEQYF.